This T cell receptor beta chain was captured in a study of blood T cells in healthy people across ages. On the study more broadly: When template switching was applied, about one barcoded beta molecule was captured per two T cells.

V lost 7 bases and J 2 bases, leaving 15 bases between the germline ends. This CDR3 contains 15 residues. Primed by a sample-barcoded 5' primer and a J-beta primer mix, a second PCR proceeded for about 6 to 11 cycles. TCRdb reprocessed the 5' RACE reads with MiXCR, giving one entry per CDR3 protein. The sample lists 700,000 to 1,000,000 distinct CDR3 sequences; around 45% were seen once. The chain uses TRBV12-3 or TRBV12-4 and TRBJ2-4; the D gene is possibly TRBD1 (6 bases). The receptor's source is a man aged 60-69 years in good health. The sample was blood. Here the CDR3 reads CASTKGVPSKNIQYF. The CDR3 DNA is TGTGCCAGCACCAAGGGGGTCCCGTCCAAAAACATTCAGTACTTC.